A single sample is the source of the 3 T cell receptor beta chains below, sequenced in a study of T cells in women clearing cervical HPV infection. Using immunoSEQ multiplex PCR, the repertoire was profiled, and TCRdb retains in-frame clones only, with some absent. The sample has 30,000 to 35,000 clones. Specimen: blood buffy coat. All receptors come from a woman between 18 and 69 years old with a cervical HPV16 infection that either progressed to CIN3+ or cleared (not recorded which).

On this clone: The CDR3 end is not reached by the read, which stops 3 residues before it; the germline J gene fills it in. This chain uses TRBV4-2 with TRBJ2-2; 7 bases match TRBD2. This CDR3 has 15 amino acids. J gave up 6 bases and V 1 base, and 5 bases lay outside the gene matches. Germline V gene sequence: CDR1 LGHNA, CDR2 YNFKEQ. The CDR3 sequence is CASSQGEGSAGELFF. CDR3 DNA, as far as it was read: TGTGCCAGCAGCCAAGGGGAGGGGAGCGCCGGGGAG.

Notes on this clone: The read halts 3 residues ahead of the CDR3 end, with the missing end drawn from the germline J gene. The rearrangement links TRBV7-6 to TRBJ2-1, with D possibly matching TRBD2 (7 bases). Trimming took 1 base from V and 7 from J, leaving 17 bases between them. The CDR3 extends over 16 amino acids. The germline V gene encodes CDR1 SGHVS and CDR2 FNYEAQ. The CDR3 reads CASSLVEGVAGNEQFF. CDR3 bases read: TGTGCCAGCAGCTTAGTTGAGGGGGTAGCGGGTAATGAG.

Regarding this clone: The observed sequence ends 3 residues before the CDR3 terminus, with the missing tail filled in from the germline J gene. The chain combines TRBV20-1 with TRBJ2-7; 11 bases fit TRBD2. This CDR3 has 17 residues. Per germline, CDR1 DFQATT and CDR2 SNEGSKA (reference sequence). After removal of 3 bases from V and 3 bases from J, the junction contained 13 bases not matched to a gene. The CDR3 bases that were read are TGCAGTGCTAGTAGAACTATTACTAGCGGGAGTAGCTACGAG. Protein: CSASRTITSGSSYE. The complete CDR3 protein is CSASRTITSGSSYEQYF.